Presented here are 31 T cell receptor beta chains from one specimen sequenced in a study of cytomegalovirus exposure and HLA in healthy donors. The study ran its PCR with 60 Vbeta and 13 Jbeta primers. Profiled with immunoSEQ multiplex PCR; TCRdb holds only in-frame clones, not every one. Altogether tens of thousands of clones are present, 78% being singletons, with the ten largest covering around 4.4%. The sequencing input was PBMCs. These receptors originate from a male donor in good health and CMV-seropositive.

This sequence joins TRBV27 and TRBJ2-2, with a tentative D call TRBD1 (6 bases). The germline V gene encodes CDR1 MNHEY and CDR2 SMNVEV (reference sequence). The germline V and J ends were trimmed by 5 bases and 0 bases, with 13 bases remaining between them. The CDR3 has 16 amino acids. The DNA for the CDR3 is TGTGCCAGCAGTCCACATCAGGGGCCGAACACCGGGGAGCTGTTTTTT. This gives the protein CASSPHQGPNTGELFF.

The genes are TRBV7-8 and TRBJ1-5; tentatively, D is TRBD1 (5 bases). CDR3 length equals 14 residues. Germline CDR1 reads SGHVS; CDR2 reads FQNEAQ. V lost 5 bases and J lost 2, with 10 bases in between. The CDR3 nucleotides are TGTGCCAGCAGCCCCCCGGGGGGCAATCAGCCCCAGCATTTT. Protein: CASSPPGGNQPQHF.

This chain connects TRBV4-1 to TRBJ2-1; 11 bases align to TRBD2. V lost 4 bases to trimming and J lost 9 bases; unmatched junction nucleotides: 8. The germline V gene has CDR1 MGHRA and CDR2 YSYEKL. The CDR3 consists of 15 residues. The CDR3 protein is CASSLWGTSGLEQFF. CDR3 nucleotides: TGCGCCAGCAGCCTCTGGGGGACTAGCGGCCTTGAGCAGTTCTTC.

The chain carries TRBV7-3 and TRBJ2-2; maybe TRBD2 (6 bases). The CDR3 spans 15 residues. V dropped 5 bases and J dropped 5 bases, with 15 bases sitting between them. Germline CDR1 and CDR2: SGHTA and FQGTGA. Here the CDR3 reads CASSPQSRGTGELFF. The CDR3 DNA sequence: TGTGCCAGCAGCCCACAATCACGGGGGACCGGGGAGCTGTTTTTT.

The chain carries TRBV6-6 and TRBJ1-6; unclear D gene. Looked up from germline, CDR1 is MNHNY and CDR2 is SVGAGI (reference sequence). V was shortened by 6 bases and J by 3 bases, with 15 bases between the two germline ends. This CDR3 is built from 16 residues. The CDR3 reads CASSPRRPSYNSPLHF. For the CDR3, the DNA is TGTGCCAGCAGCCCGAGGCGACCGAGCTATAATTCACCCCTCCACTTT.

The chain uses TRBV7-2 and TRBJ1-2; TRBD1 agrees at 8 bases. The V gene's germline CDR1 is SGHTA and CDR2 FQGNSA. CDR3 length: 14 residues. V shed 6 bases and J 2 bases; nucleotides not matched to a gene: 5. The CDR3 sequence: CASRAGQANYGYTF. DNA of the CDR3: TGTGCCAGCAGGGCGGGACAGGCGAACTATGGCTACACCTTC.

The V gene is TRBV28, the J gene TRBJ1-1; D unclear. This CDR3 is 14 amino acids long. Germline V gene data show CDR1 as MDHEN and CDR2 as SYDVKM. V gave up 6 bases and J gave up 0 bases, with 11 bases separating them. The CDR3 region is CASRVRRMNTEAFF. CDR3 nucleotides: TGTGCCAGCAGAGTCAGGAGGATGAACACTGAAGCTTTCTTT.

The gene calls are TRBV19 and TRBJ1-5; 7 positions match TRBD1. Losses at the gene ends were 6 bases for V and 7 bases for J; bases not matched to a gene: 18. The germline V gene has CDR1 LNHDA and CDR2 SQIVND (reference sequence). The CDR3 length is 17 residues. The chain's CDR3 is CASSPTGMVGLGQPQHF. The CDR3 DNA is TGTGCCAGTAGCCCGACAGGGATGGTGGGTTTGGGGCAGCCCCAGCATTTT.

This clone was observed a handful of times. The chain uses TRBV5-5 and TRBJ1-1; possible D gene TRBD1, 5 bases. The CDR3 contains 13 residues. Germline CDR1 reads SGHKS; CDR2 reads YYEKEE (reference sequence). V was clipped by 2 bases and J by 3 bases, with 8 bases between them. The DNA of the CDR3 is TGTGCCAGCAGCTTATCGGGGGACACTGAAGCTTTCTTT. Its translation: CASSLSGDTEAFF. Together with reference TRBV5-5 and TRBJ1-1, the CDR3 gives the full variable domain: DAGVTQSPTHLIKTRGQQVTLRCSPISGHKSVSWYQQVLGQGPQFIFQYYEKEERGRGNFPDRFSARQFPNYSSELNVNALLLGDSALYLCASSLSGDTEAFFGQGTRLTVV.

The chain links TRBV5-1 to TRBJ2-7; possibly TRBD1 for D (6 bases). This CDR3 comprises 14 residues. Germline V gene data show CDR1 as SGHRS and CDR2 as YFSETQ. Trimming removed 0 bases at V and 5 bases at J, with 12 bases between. This CDR3 reads CASSLDTGLNEQYF. The CDR3 DNA is TGCGCCAGCAGCTTGGATACAGGGCTAAACGAGCAGTACTTC.

The J gene is TRBJ2-7, the V gene TRBV19; 10 nucleotides agree with TRBD2. Per the germline V gene, CDR1 is LNHDA and CDR2 is SQIVND (reference sequence). The J segment lost 3 bases and the V segment lost 10 bases, leaving 9 bases of the junction unmatched. The CDR3 contains 14 residues. The CDR3 spells CATSPGTSVYEQYF. The CDR3 DNA sequence: TGTGCCACCTCTCCCGGGACTAGCGTCTACGAGCAGTACTTC. The whole variable domain, filled in from reference TRBV19 and TRBJ2-7, reads DGGITQSPKYLFRKEGQNVTLSCEQNLNHDAMYWYRQDPGQGLRLIYYSQIVNDFQKGDIAEGYSVSREKKESFPLTVTSAQKNPTAFYLCATSPGTSVYEQYFGPGTRLTVT.

This sequence joins TRBV14 and TRBJ2-1, with TRBD2 as a possible D gene (5 bases). This CDR3 spans 15 amino acids. V was cut by 1 base and J by 14 bases, with 21 bases left in between. CDR1 and CDR2 (germline): SGHDN, FVKESK. As DNA, the CDR3 is TGTGCCAGCAGCCAAGCCGGGGTGCACCCCGAACGGGAGTTCTTC. It is translated as CASSQAGVHPEREFF.

The chain combines TRBV9 with TRBJ2-6; a weak D match, TRBD1 (6 bases). Trimming took 2 bases from V and 3 from J, leaving 9 bases between them. This CDR3 is built from 15 residues. Germline V gene data show CDR1 as SGDLS and CDR2 as YYNGEE. DNA for the CDR3: TGTGCCAGCAGCGTTGGACAGAGTGGGGCCAACGTCCTGACTTTC. As protein: CASSVGQSGANVLTF.

This clone was seen only a few times. This specimen includes other DNA sequences encoding the same CDR3. The rearrangement uses TRBV5-1 and TRBJ1-5; weak D call: TRBD1 (5 bases). The V and J ends lost 0 bases and 0 bases respectively, with 7 bases between them. The CDR3 covers 15 residues. The germline V gene has CDR1 SGHRS and CDR2 YFSETQ. The CDR3 is CASSLAGGSNQPQHF. The CDR3 coding sequence is TGCGCCAGCAGCTTGGCCGGGGGTAGCAATCAGCCCCAGCATTTT.

The J gene is TRBJ2-7, the V gene TRBV6-5, with TRBD1 matching over 12 bases. Germline values: CDR1 MNHEY, CDR2 SVGAGI. There are 14 residues in the CDR3. J was trimmed by 7 bases and V by 8 bases; bases with no gene match: 9. CDR3 in DNA: TGTGCCAGCGGAGGGACAGGGGGCTTATGGGAGCAGTACTTC. It translates to CASGGTGGLWEQYF.

The chain carries TRBV29-1 and TRBJ2-5; a weak D match, TRBD2 (6 bases). Gene TRBJ2-7 matches the end of the DNA better, so the J call may be wrong. Germline V gives CDR1 SQVTM, CDR2 ANQGSEA. The CDR3 has 13 amino acids. The CDR3 reads CSVVAESSYEQYF. The CDR3 nucleotides read TGCAGCGTTGTAGCGGAAAGCTCCTACGAGCAGTACTTC.

The rearrangement uses TRBV5-1 and TRBJ2-1; 7 positions agree with TRBD2. V shed 5 bases and J 2 bases; nucleotides not matched to a gene: 7. Germline-derived CDR1 and CDR2 are SGHRS and YFSETQ. CDR3 length equals 15 residues. This CDR3 reads CASSRDGGTYNEQFF. For the CDR3, the DNA is TGCGCCAGCAGTCGCGACGGGGGGACCTACAATGAGCAGTTCTTC.

The V gene is TRBV28, the J gene TRBJ1-1; 7 positions agree with TRBD1. The CDR3 spans 14 residues. The V gene end was trimmed by 6 bases and the J gene end by 5 bases; junction bases not matched to a gene: 9. The V gene's germline CDR1 is MDHEN and CDR2 SYDVKM. The CDR3 nucleotides read TGTGCCAGCAGCGGACAGGATTCGGGAACTGAAGCTTTCTTT. It yields the protein CASSGQDSGTEAFF.

The chain has TRBV5-6 and TRBJ2-5; 7 bases align to TRBD1. The CDR3 totals 15 residues. V trimming: 1 base; J trimming: 2 bases; junction bases outside the gene matches: 5. The germline V gene encodes CDR1 SGHDT and CDR2 YYEEEE. For the CDR3, the DNA is TGTGCCAGCAGCTTGAAGGGCAGGGGGCAAGAGACCCAGTACTTC. This gives the protein CASSLKGRGQETQYF.

The rearrangement joins TRBV7-9 to TRBJ2-7, with 9 bases lining up with TRBD1. V shed 4 bases and J 6 bases; nucleotides not matched to a gene: 7. The germline gives CDR1 SEHNR, CDR2 FQNEAQ (reference sequence). This CDR3 has 14 amino acids. As DNA, the CDR3 is TGTGCCAGCAGCTCACAGGGGGCGATGGGCGAGCAGTACTTC. Protein sequence: CASSSQGAMGEQYF.

The V and J genes are TRBV7-9 and TRBJ2-5, with TRBD1 matching 11 bases. Germline trimming cut 5 bases from V and 4 bases from J; bases unmatched to any gene: 3. The CDR3 covers 14 residues. The germline gives CDR1 SEHNR, CDR2 FQNEAQ (reference sequence). DNA of the CDR3: TGTGCCAGCAGCCCCGGGACAGGGGGAGAGACCCAGTACTTC. It translates to CASSPGTGGETQYF.

The chain joins TRBV28 to TRBJ2-5; 10 nucleotides line up with TRBD2. This CDR3 has 19 amino acids. Trimming removed 2 bases from V and 1 base from J; junction bases left unmatched: 13. Germline-derived CDR1 and CDR2 are MDHEN and SYDVKM. The CDR3 DNA sequence: TGTGCCAGCAGTTTAAGGGGTAGGTGGACTAGCGGTTTCCAAGAGACCCAGTACTTC. Encoded protein: CASSLRGRWTSGFQETQYF.

This chain connects TRBV30 to TRBJ1-5; a possible D gene is TRBD1 (5 bases). The ends were cut back, 2 bases at V and 1 base at J, with 12 bases in the middle. The CDR3 runs 15 residues. The germline V gene has CDR1 GTSNPN and CDR2 SVGIG (reference sequence). This chain's CDR3 is CAWSRGSGSNQPQHF. As DNA, the CDR3 is TGTGCCTGGAGTAGGGGCAGTGGGAGCAATCAGCCCCAGCATTTT.

The chain combines TRBV7-2 with TRBJ2-1, with TRBD1 matching 9 bases. The J segment lost 4 bases and the V segment lost 4 bases, leaving 5 bases of the junction unmatched. Germline-derived CDR1 and CDR2 are SGHTA and FQGNSA. CDR3 length: 15 amino acids. The CDR3 DNA sequence: TGTGCCAGCAGCTCGACAGGGGGAGGGTACAATGAGCAGTTCTTC. Translation gives CASSSTGGGYNEQFF.

This chain links TRBV7-6 with TRBJ1-1; D is unclear. The ends were cut back, 4 bases at V and 6 bases at J, with 15 bases in the middle. Germline CDR1 and CDR2: SGHVS and FNYEAQ. The CDR3 totals 14 residues. Here the CDR3 DNA reads TGTGCCAGCAGCTCCCTGGATGCGGGCCCTGAAGCTTTCTTT. This codes for CASSSLDAGPEAFF.

The rearrangement links TRBV19 to TRBJ2-4; possibly TRBD1 for D (5 bases). The CDR3 spans 16 residues. Trimming removed 5 bases from V and 1 base from J, with 15 bases in between. Germline assignment: CDR1 LNHDA and CDR2 SQIVND (reference sequence). CDR3 in DNA: TGTGCCAGTAGTTTCAGACAGAGCGCGGCCAAAAACATTCAGTACTTC. Protein sequence: CASSFRQSAAKNIQYF.

The chain employs TRBV29-1 and TRBJ1-4; the match to TRBD1 covers 8 bases. The CDR3 spans 12 residues. The V segment lost 4 bases and the J segment 11 bases; nucleotides outside the gene matches: 6. Germline loops: CDR1 SQVTM, CDR2 ANQGSEA. The CDR3 DNA follows: TGCAGCGTTGTGGACAGGGATTGGAAACTGTTTTTT. Its protein product is CSVVDRDWKLFF.

The chain employs TRBV15 and TRBJ1-2; tentative D call: TRBD1 (5 bases). The V gene's germline CDR1 is LNHNV and CDR2 YYDKDF (reference sequence). This CDR3 is built from 13 residues. Between the trimmed V and J ends, which lost 4 bases and 0 bases, there was a span of 6 bases. The CDR3 protein is CATSTGTNYGYTF. The CDR3 DNA sequence: TGTGCCACCAGCACAGGGACTAACTATGGCTACACCTTC.

CDR3 sequence reads: CASSPTGETQYF. In DNA, the CDR3 is TGTGCCAGTAGCCCCACAGGAGAGACCCAGTACTTC. The rearrangement links TRBV19 to TRBJ2-5; TRBD1 might be the D (5 bases). V was cut by 6 bases and J by 4 bases, with 9 bases left in between. This CDR3 contains 12 residues. Germline loops: CDR1 LNHDA, CDR2 SQIVND (reference sequence). The complete variable domain, with remaining parts taken from reference TRBV19 and TRBJ2-5, reads DGGITQSPKYLFRKEGQNVTLSCEQNLNHDAMYWYRQDPGQGLRLIYYSQIVNDFQKGDIAEGYSVSREKKESFPLTVTSAQKNPTAFYLCASSPTGETQYFGPGTRLLVL.

CDR3 region: CASSLQTSPTGANVLTF. DNA of the CDR3: TGTGCCAGCAGCTTGCAGACTTCCCCTACTGGGGCCAACGTCCTGACTTTC. The rearrangement joins TRBV11-2 to TRBJ2-6; D call uncertain. The CDR3 has 17 residues. Germline loops: CDR1 SGHAT, CDR2 FQNNGV. V was cut by 3 bases and J by 2 bases, with 14 bases left in between.

The genes are TRBV29-1 and TRBJ2-2; TRBD1 matches at 8 bases. Germline CDR1 and CDR2: SQVTM and ANQGSEA. The junction had 5 bases not matched to a gene; V was cut back by 5 bases and J by 6 bases. The CDR3 has 13 residues. The DNA for the CDR3 is TGCAGCGTTAAAGGGACAGGACCCGGGGAGCTGTTTTTT. It encodes CSVKGTGPGELFF.